Below are 23 T cell receptor beta chains sequenced from a single sample in a study of T cells after yellow fever vaccination. TCRdb processed the 5' RACE reads anew with MiXCR; each CDR3 protein has one entry. The sample lists approximately 24,000 distinct CDR3 sequences, approximately 5% occurring once. This sample comprised PBMCs, either bulk or a sorted T-cell subset (CD4+, CD8+, memory, or dextramer-sorted; not recorded which), obtained 15 days after the yellow fever booster vaccination. The receptor source for this set is a man aged 25-45 years who received the YFV17D yellow fever vaccine.

This clonotype appeared many times. The chain combines TRBV6-5 with TRBJ2-2, with a tentative D call TRBD1 (5 bases). Trimming removed 8 bases at V and 0 bases at J, with 16 bases between. CDR1 MNHEY and CDR2 SVGAGI come from the germline V gene. The CDR3 spans 16 residues. The CDR3 here is CASARDRFANTGELFF. The CDR3 DNA is TGTGCCAGCGCCCGAGACAGATTCGCGAACACCGGGGAGCTGTTTTTT.

Concerning this clonotype itself: With a much larger clone just one base away, this may be a read error. The chain combines TRBV5-5 with TRBJ1-2, with TRBD1 identical over 7 bases. The CDR3 sequence is 15 residues long. V shed 4 bases, J shed 3 bases, and the junction held 9 bases outside the gene matches. Germline V gene data show CDR1 as SGHKS and CDR2 as YYEKEE (reference sequence). This CDR3 is CASSPSRDSYYGYTF. CDR3 coding DNA: TGTGCCAGCAGCCCCAGTCGGGACAGTTACTATGGCTACACCTTC.

This clonotype came up many times. The gene calls are TRBV7-2 and TRBJ1-6; 7 nucleotides agree with TRBD1. The CDR3 totals 17 residues. J lost 0 bases, V lost 6 bases, and 8 bases had no gene match. The germline V gene has CDR1 SGHTA and CDR2 FQGNSA. The CDR3 loop reads CASSSGTAFSYNSPLHF. CDR3 sequence (DNA): TGTGCCAGCAGTTCCGGGACAGCATTCTCCTATAATTCACCCCTCCACTTT. Drawing the rest from reference TRBV7-2 and TRBJ1-6, the complete variable domain is GAGVSQSPSNKVTEKGKDVELRCDPISGHTALYWYRQSLGQGLEFLIYFQGNSAPDKSGLPSDRFSAERTGGSVSTLTIQRTQQEDSAVYLCASSSGTAFSYNSPLHFGNGTRLTVT.

This clonotype occurred many times. The chain links TRBV7-2 to TRBJ2-3; D gene unclear. The CDR3 has 18 amino acids. The ends were cut back, 0 bases at V and 0 bases at J, with 16 bases in the middle. Germline V gives CDR1 SGHTA, CDR2 FQGNSA. CDR3 in DNA: TGTGCCAGCAGCTTAGCCGGCTCTTACTGGGATAGCACAGATACGCAGTATTTT. This gives the protein CASSLAGSYWDSTDTQYF.

This clonotype came up many times. The chain employs TRBV11-1 and TRBJ1-1; possible D gene TRBD1, 5 bases. The CDR3 runs to 17 residues. Germline-derived CDR1 and CDR2 are SGHAT and FQDESV (reference sequence). The ends were cut back, 5 bases at V and 0 bases at J, with 19 bases in the middle. CDR3 in amino acids: CASSRGSAGRMNTEAFF. In DNA, the CDR3 is TGTGCCAGCAGCCGGGGATCGGCAGGGCGCATGAACACTGAAGCTTTCTTT. The full variable domain, rest sourced from reference TRBV11-1 and TRBJ1-1, is EAEVAQSPRYKITEKSQAVAFWCDPISGHATLYWYRQILGQGPELLVQFQDESVVDDSQLPKDRFSAERLKGVDSTLKIQPAELGDSAMYLCASSRGSAGRMNTEAFFGQGTRLTVV.

This clonotype was found many times. The chain couples TRBV25-1 to TRBJ2-7; TRBD2 might be the D (5 bases). With 6 bases removed from V and 1 base from J, the gap between germline ends came to 13 bases. Looked up from germline, CDR1 is MGHDK and CDR2 is SYGVNS. The length of the CDR3 is 14 residues. CDR3 sequence reads: CASRGGLSSYEQYF. The CDR3 DNA is TGTGCCAGCAGAGGCGGGCTATCTTCCTACGAGCAGTACTTC.

The sample holds a few counts of this clonotype. The chain is built from TRBV7-2 and TRBJ2-3; weak D call: TRBD2 (6 bases). Germline values: CDR1 SGHTA, CDR2 FQGNSA. CDR3 length equals 15 residues. Between the trimmed V and J ends, which lost 0 bases and 3 bases, there was a span of 10 bases. CDR3 in amino acids: CASSLARRVTDTQYF. The CDR3 region has the DNA TGTGCCAGCAGCTTAGCCCGGAGGGTAACAGATACGCAGTATTTT.

This clonotype was seen at least ten times. The chain uses TRBV6-5 and TRBJ2-5, with TRBD1 matching 7 bases. The CDR3 spans 14 residues. V shed 0 bases, J shed 3 bases, and the junction held 1 base outside the gene matches. Germline V gene data show CDR1 as MNHEY and CDR2 as SVGAGI. CDR3 sequence reads: CASSYSGGEETQYF. Written as DNA, the CDR3 is TGTGCCAGCAGTTACTCAGGGGGCGAAGAGACCCAGTACTTC.

This clonotype was observed at least ten times. The chain joins TRBV7-2 to TRBJ1-2; D is undetermined. CDR1 is SGHTA and CDR2 is FQGNSA in the germline V gene. Trimming shortened V by 5 bases and J by 10 bases, and 17 bases separated the two germline ends. The CDR3 is made up of 13 amino acids. CDR3 in DNA: TGTGCCAGCAGCCTGGCACGACCGCTCGTCTACACCTTC. As protein: CASSLARPLVYTF.

This clonotype was found many times. The chain joins TRBV10-3 to TRBJ2-1; D unclear. The V end lost 10 bases, the J end lost 5 bases, and 18 bases lay between the germline ends. The CDR3 is 14 amino acids. Germline V lookup: CDR1 ENHRY, CDR2 SYGVKD. CDR3 sequence reads: CATAPASGDNEQFF. As DNA, the CDR3 is TGTGCCACCGCCCCAGCGAGTGGGGACAATGAGCAGTTCTTC.

There are many counts of this clonotype. This chain uses TRBV30 with TRBJ1-6, with D possibly matching TRBD1 (6 bases). Trimming took off 4 bases at V and 9 bases at J, with 16 bases between the two ends. From germline, CDR1 is GTSNPN and CDR2 SVGIG (reference sequence). The CDR3 totals 14 residues. The CDR3 loop reads CAWTRGRGGSPLHF. The CDR3 DNA reads as TGTGCCTGGACCCGAGGCAGGGGAGGTTCACCCCTCCACTTT.

Ten or more counts support this clonotype. The chain combines TRBV27 with TRBJ2-1, with TRBD2 matching over 7 bases. From germline, CDR1 is MNHEY and CDR2 SMNVEV (reference sequence). CDR3 length: 12 residues. After removal of 11 bases from V and 8 bases from J, the junction contained 9 bases not matched to a gene. DNA for the CDR3: TGTGCCTCCGTCGGACTAGGGTATGAGCAGTTCTTC. Its translation is CASVGLGYEQFF.

This clonotype was seen a handful of times. The V gene is TRBV12-3 or TRBV12-4, the J gene TRBJ2-3, with TRBD1 matching 10 bases. Trimming removed 9 bases from V and 4 bases from J; junction bases left unmatched: 10. The CDR3 sequence is 15 residues long. As DNA, the CDR3 is TGTGCCAGAAGATCGACAGGGGGCCGGGCAGATACGCAGTATTTT. Protein sequence: CARRSTGGRADTQYF.

Turning to this clonotype: This clone may be a read error of a much larger clone one base away. V and J are TRBV7-3 and TRBJ2-5; D may be TRBD2 (5 bases). Per germline, CDR1 SGHTA and CDR2 FQGTGA. This CDR3 has 13 residues. In DNA, the CDR3 is TGTGCCAGCAGCAACGGACGGGAAGATACCCAGTACTTC. It translates to CASSNGREDTQYF.

This clonotype was seen many times. V usage is TRBV23-1 and J usage is TRBJ2-5; 7 bases match TRBD1. TRBV23-1 is labeled an ORF, and its function is uncertain. CDR3 length equals 14 residues. V shed 0 bases and J 9 bases; nucleotides not matched to a gene: 7. The CDR3 here is CASSQSRDSVPQYF. The CDR3 coding sequence is TGCGCCAGCAGTCAATCGAGGGACAGCGTGCCCCAGTACTTC.

Many counts were recorded for this clonotype. The V and J genes are TRBV15 and TRBJ1-5, with unresolved D. Germline V gene lookup returns CDR1 LNHNV and CDR2 YYDKDF (reference sequence). CDR3 length: 15 residues. Trimming left V 0 bases short and J 9 bases short, with 15 bases between. CDR3 amino acids: CATSRDHGGNRPQHF. The CDR3 coding sequence is TGTGCCACCAGCAGAGATCATGGAGGGAACAGGCCCCAGCATTTT.

In its sample, this clonotype was seen many times. CDR3 DNA: TGTGCCTGGAGTCGGGGTAACTCTGGAAACACCATATATTTT. Translating gives CAWSRGNSGNTIYF. The rearrangement links TRBV30 to TRBJ1-3; no clear D gene. CDR1 is GTSNPN, CDR2 SVGIG, per germline (reference sequence). CDR3 length equals 14 residues. V lost 2 bases and J 0 bases, leaving 8 bases between the germline ends.

This clonotype has a count of ten or more. The J gene is TRBJ2-1, the V gene TRBV3-1; the D gene is possibly TRBD2 (6 bases). The CDR3 totals 15 residues. Germline lookup yields CDR1 LGHDT and CDR2 YNNKEL (reference sequence). The V end lost 0 bases, the J end lost 8 bases, and 14 bases lay between the germline ends. Here the CDR3 reads CASSQDLSGEHEQFF. In DNA form, the CDR3 reads TGTGCCAGCAGCCAAGATTTGTCGGGAGAGCATGAGCAGTTCTTC.

This clonotype was seen repeatedly, ten times or more. This chain uses TRBV6-1 with TRBJ1-5, with a possible D match to TRBD1 (5 bases). Germline V gene lookup returns CDR1 MNHNS and CDR2 SASEGT. There are 15 residues in the CDR3. V lost 6 bases to trimming and J lost 3 bases, with 15 bases between them. CDR3 amino acids: CASSRQGVANQPQHF. In DNA form, the CDR3 reads TGTGCCAGCAGCCGTCAGGGAGTTGCCAATCAGCCCCAGCATTTT.

This clonotype was recorded many times. This chain joins TRBV7-8 and TRBJ1-1; D uncertain. Trimming removed 4 bases at V and 7 bases at J, with 10 bases between. This CDR3 comprises 12 residues. Germline values: CDR1 SGHVS, CDR2 FQNEAQ. The CDR3 nucleotides are TGTGCCAGCAGCTCAATCGGGGTTGAAGCTTTCTTT. Translating gives CASSSIGVEAFF.

This clonotype came up many times. This chain connects TRBV28 to TRBJ2-1, with D perhaps matching TRBD2 (6 bases). Germline V gene sequence: CDR1 MDHEN, CDR2 SYDVKM. V lost 7 bases, J lost 4 bases, and 17 bases lay in between. The CDR3 extends over 15 amino acids. CDR3 coding DNA: TGTGCCAGCAACCTAGGAGGGAGGACATACAATGAGCAGTTCTTC. Amino acids: CASNLGGRTYNEQFF.

This clonotype has at least ten counts. J is TRBJ2-1 and V is TRBV7-2, with unresolved D. CDR1 is SGHTA and CDR2 is FQGNSA in the germline V gene. V was shortened by 7 bases and J by 6 bases, with 13 bases between the two germline ends. This CDR3 is built from 13 residues. The chain's CDR3 is CASISTLGNEQFF. CDR3 in DNA: TGTGCCAGCATTAGTACCCTTGGCAATGAGCAGTTCTTC.

In its sample, this clonotype was seen many times. CDR3 nucleotide sequence: TGTGCCAGCTCACCACCGAACCACGACGAGCAGTACTTC. This encodes CASSPPNHDEQYF. The V call is TRBV18, the J call TRBJ2-7, with D uncertain. CDR1 is KGHSH and CDR2 is LQKENI in the germline V gene. This CDR3 is built from 13 residues. Trimming shortened V by 0 bases and J by 5 bases, and 8 bases separated the two germline ends.